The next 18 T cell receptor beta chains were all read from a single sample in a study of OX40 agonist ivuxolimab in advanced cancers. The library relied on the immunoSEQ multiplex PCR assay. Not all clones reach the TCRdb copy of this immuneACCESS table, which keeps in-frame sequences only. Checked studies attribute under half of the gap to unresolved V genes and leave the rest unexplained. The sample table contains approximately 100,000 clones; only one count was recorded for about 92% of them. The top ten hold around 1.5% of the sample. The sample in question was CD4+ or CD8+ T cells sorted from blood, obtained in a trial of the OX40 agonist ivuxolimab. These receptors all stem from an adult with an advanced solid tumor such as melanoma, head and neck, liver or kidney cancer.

CDR3 in amino acids: CASSPTGGDTEAFF. CDR3 coding DNA: TGTGCCAGCAGCCCCACAGGGGGGGACACTGAAGCTTTCTTT. V is TRBV7-9 and J is TRBJ1-1, with 8 bases matching TRBD1. The V and J ends lost 5 bases and 3 bases, in that order; junction bases with no gene match: 5. The CDR3 is 14 amino acids. From germline, CDR1 is SEHNR and CDR2 FQNEAQ (reference sequence).

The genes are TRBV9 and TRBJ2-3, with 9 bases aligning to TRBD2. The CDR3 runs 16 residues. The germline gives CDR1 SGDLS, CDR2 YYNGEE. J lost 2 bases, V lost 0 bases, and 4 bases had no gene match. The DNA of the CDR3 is TGTGCCAGCAGCGTAGGGCTAGCGGGACCCACAGATACGCAGTATTTT. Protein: CASSVGLAGPTDTQYF.

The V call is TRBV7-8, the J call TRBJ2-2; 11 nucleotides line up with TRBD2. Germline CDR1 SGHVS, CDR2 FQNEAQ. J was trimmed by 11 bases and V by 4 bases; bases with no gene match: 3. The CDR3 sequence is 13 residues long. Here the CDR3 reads CASSWGTSGELFF. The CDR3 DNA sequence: TGTGCCAGCAGCTGGGGGACTAGCGGAGAGCTGTTTTTT. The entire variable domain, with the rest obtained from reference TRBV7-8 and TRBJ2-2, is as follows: GAGVSQSPRYKVAKRGQDVALRCDPISGHVSLFWYQQALGQGPEFLTYFQNEAQLDKSGLPSDRFFAERPEGSVSTLKIQRTQQEDSAVYLCASSWGTSGELFFGEGSRLTVL.

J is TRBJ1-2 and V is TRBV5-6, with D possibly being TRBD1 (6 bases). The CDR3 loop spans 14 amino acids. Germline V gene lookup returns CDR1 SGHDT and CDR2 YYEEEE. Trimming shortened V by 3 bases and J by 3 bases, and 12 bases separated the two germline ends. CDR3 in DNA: TGTGCCAGCAGCTCGCGGACAGCTCACTATGGCTACACCTTC. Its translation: CASSSRTAHYGYTF.

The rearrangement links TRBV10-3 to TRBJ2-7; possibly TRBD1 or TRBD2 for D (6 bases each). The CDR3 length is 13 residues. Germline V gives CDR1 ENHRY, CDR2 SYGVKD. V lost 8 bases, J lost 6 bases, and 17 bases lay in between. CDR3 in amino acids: CAIDRGQGVEQYF. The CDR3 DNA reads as TGTGCCATCGACCGGGGGCAAGGGGTCGAGCAGTACTTC.

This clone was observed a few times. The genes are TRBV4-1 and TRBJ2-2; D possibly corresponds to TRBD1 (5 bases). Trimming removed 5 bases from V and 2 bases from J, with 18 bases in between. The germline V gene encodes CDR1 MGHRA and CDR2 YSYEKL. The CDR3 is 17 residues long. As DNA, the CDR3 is TGCGCCAGCAGCTCCCCCCCCAGGGTTCCTAACACCGGGGAGCTGTTTTTT. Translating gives CASSSPPRVPNTGELFF.

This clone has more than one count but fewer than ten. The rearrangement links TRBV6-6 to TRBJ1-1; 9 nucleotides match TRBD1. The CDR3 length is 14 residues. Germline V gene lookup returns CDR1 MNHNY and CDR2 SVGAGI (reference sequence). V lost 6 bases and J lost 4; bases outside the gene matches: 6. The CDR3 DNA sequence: TGTGCCAGCAGCAGGGACAGGGTTAGCACTGAAGCTTTCTTT. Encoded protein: CASSRDRVSTEAFF.

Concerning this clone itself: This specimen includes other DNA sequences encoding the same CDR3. CDR3 coding DNA: TGTGCCAGCAGCTTAGGCTTAGCGGGGGGCACAGATACGCAGTATTTT. Encoded protein: CASSLGLAGGTDTQYF. The chain couples TRBV7-2 to TRBJ2-3, with 9 positions matching TRBD2. Germline V lookup: CDR1 SGHTA, CDR2 FQGNSA. Trimming at V came to 1 base and at J to 1 base, leaving 3 bases not matched to a gene. The CDR3 sequence is 16 residues long.

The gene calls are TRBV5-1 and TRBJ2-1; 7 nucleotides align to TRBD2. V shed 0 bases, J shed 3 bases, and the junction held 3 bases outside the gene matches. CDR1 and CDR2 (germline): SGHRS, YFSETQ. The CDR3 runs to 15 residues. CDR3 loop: CASSLAGGVYNEQFF. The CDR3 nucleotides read TGCGCCAGCAGCTTGGCGGGAGGAGTCTACAATGAGCAGTTCTTC. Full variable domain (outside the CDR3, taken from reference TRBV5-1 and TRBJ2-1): KAGVTQTPRYLIKTRGQQVTLSCSPISGHRSVSWYQQTPGQGLQFLFEYFSETQRNKGNFPGRFSGRQFSNSRSEMNVSTLELGDSALYLCASSLAGGVYNEQFFGPGTRLTVL.

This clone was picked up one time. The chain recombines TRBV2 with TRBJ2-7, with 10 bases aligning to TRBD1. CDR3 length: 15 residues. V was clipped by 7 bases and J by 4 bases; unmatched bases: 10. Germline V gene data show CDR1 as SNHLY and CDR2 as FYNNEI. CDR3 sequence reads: CASTRDRGFMYEQYF. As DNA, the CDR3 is TGTGCCAGCACCCGGGACAGGGGCTTTATGTACGAGCAGTACTTC.

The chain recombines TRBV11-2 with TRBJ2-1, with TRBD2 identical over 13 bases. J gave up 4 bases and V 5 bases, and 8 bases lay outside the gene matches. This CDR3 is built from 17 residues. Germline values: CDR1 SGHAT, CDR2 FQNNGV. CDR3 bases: TGTGCCAGCAGCCACGAACCGGGACTAGCGGGGTACAATGAGCAGTTCTTC. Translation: CASSHEPGLAGYNEQFF.

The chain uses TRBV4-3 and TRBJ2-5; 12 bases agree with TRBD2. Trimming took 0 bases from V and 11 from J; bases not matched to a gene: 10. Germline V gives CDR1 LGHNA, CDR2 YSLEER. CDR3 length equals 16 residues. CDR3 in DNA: TGCGCCAGCAGCCAAGATGGCCTAGCGGGAGGGGGGGAGCAGTACTTC. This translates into CASSQDGLAGGGEQYF.

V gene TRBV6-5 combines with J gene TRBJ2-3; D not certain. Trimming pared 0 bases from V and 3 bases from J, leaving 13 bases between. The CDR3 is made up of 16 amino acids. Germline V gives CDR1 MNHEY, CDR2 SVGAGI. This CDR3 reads CASSYSRKVMTDTQYF. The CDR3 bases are TGTGCCAGCAGTTACTCGCGGAAGGTGATGACAGATACGCAGTATTTT.

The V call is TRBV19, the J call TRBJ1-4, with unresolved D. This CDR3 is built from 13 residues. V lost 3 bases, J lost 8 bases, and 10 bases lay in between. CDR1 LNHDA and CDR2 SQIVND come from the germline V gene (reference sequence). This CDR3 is CASSIGQIEKLFF. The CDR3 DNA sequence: TGTGCCAGTAGTATTGGGCAGATAGAAAAACTGTTTTTT.

The CDR3 loop reads CSGGGLAGYNEQFF. CDR3 sequence (DNA): TGCAGCGGAGGAGGACTAGCGGGGTACAATGAGCAGTTCTTC. The V call is TRBV29-1, the J call TRBJ2-1; 12 nucleotides align to TRBD2. Per germline, CDR1 SQVTM and CDR2 ANQGSEA. The CDR3 contains 14 residues. V lost 7 bases, J lost 4 bases, and 5 bases stayed unmatched.

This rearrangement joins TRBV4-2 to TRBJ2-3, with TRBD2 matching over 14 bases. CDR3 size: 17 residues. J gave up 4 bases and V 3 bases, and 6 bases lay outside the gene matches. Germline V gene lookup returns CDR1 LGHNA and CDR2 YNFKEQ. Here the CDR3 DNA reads TGTGCCAGCAGCCAGCCGACTAGCGGGAGGGGGGCAGATACGCAGTATTTT. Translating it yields CASSQPTSGRGADTQYF.

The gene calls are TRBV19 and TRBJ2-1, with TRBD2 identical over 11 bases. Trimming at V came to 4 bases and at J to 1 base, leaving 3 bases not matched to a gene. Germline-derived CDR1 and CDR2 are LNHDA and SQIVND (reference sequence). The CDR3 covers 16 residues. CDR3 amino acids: CASSTPSGRSYNEQFF. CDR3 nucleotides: TGTGCCAGTAGTACCCCTAGCGGGAGGTCCTACAATGAGCAGTTCTTC.

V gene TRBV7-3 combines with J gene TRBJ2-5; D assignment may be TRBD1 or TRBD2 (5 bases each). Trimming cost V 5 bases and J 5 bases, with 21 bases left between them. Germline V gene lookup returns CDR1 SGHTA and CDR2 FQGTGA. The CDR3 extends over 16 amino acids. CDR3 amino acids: CASSGNAGGGTETQYF. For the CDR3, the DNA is TGTGCCAGCAGCGGTAACGCCGGTGGGGGAACGGAGACCCAGTACTTC. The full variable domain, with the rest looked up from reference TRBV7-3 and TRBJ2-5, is GAGVSQTPSNKVTEKGKYVELRCDPISGHTALYWYRQSLGQGPEFLIYFQGTGAADDSGLPNDRFFAVRPEGSVSTLKIQRTERGDSAVYLCASSGNAGGGTETQYFGPGTRLLVL.